The present T cell receptor (beta chain) was sequenced within a study of early stage breast cancer tumors. Germline V gives CDR1 SGHVS, CDR2 FNYEAQ. The CDR3 contains 14 residues. Trimming removed 2 bases at V and 0 bases at J, with 6 bases between. Profiled with immunoSEQ multiplex PCR; TCRdb holds only in-frame clones, not every one. The data hold roughly 60,000 clones, with around three quarters observed a single time. The receptor was derived from a person in their thirties with breast cancer. The chain carries TRBV7-6 and TRBJ2-3; D is unresolved. The sequencing sample was made of blood. CDR3: CASSLIPSTDTQYF. The CDR3 nucleotides are TGTGCCAGCAGCTTAATTCCTAGCACAGATACGCAGTATTTT.